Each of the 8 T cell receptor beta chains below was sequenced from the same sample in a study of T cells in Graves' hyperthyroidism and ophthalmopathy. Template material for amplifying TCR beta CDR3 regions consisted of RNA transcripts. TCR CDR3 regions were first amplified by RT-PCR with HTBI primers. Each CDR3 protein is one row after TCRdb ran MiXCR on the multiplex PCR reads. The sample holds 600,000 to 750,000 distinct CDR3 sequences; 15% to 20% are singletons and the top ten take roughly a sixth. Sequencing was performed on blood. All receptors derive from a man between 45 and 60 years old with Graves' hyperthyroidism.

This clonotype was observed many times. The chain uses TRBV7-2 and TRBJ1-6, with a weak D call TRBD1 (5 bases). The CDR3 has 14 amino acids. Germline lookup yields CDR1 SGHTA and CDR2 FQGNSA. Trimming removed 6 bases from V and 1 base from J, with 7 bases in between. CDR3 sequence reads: CASRGTSYNSPLHF. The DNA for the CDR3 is TGTGCCAGCAGGGGGACTTCCTATAATTCACCCCTCCACTTT.

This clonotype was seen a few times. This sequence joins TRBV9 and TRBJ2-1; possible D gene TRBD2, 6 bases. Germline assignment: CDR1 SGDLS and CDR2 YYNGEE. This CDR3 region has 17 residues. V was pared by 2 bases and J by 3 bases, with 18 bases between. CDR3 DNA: TGTGCCAGCAGCGTTTACAGCTCCGGGACTTACTACAATGAGCAGTTCTTC. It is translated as CASSVYSSGTYYNEQFF.

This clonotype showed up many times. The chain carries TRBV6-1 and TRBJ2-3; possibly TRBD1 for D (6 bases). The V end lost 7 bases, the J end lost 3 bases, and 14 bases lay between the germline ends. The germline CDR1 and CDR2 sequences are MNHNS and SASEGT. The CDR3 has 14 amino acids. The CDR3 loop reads CASTRGVGTDTQYF. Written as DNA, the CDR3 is TGTGCCAGCACCAGGGGAGTTGGAACAGATACGCAGTATTTT.

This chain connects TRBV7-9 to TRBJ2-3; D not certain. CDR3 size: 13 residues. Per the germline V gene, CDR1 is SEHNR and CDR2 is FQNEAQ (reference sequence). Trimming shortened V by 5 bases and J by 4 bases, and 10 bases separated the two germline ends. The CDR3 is CASSRARPDTQYF. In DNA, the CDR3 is TGTGCCAGCAGCAGAGCTCGGCCAGATACGCAGTATTTT.

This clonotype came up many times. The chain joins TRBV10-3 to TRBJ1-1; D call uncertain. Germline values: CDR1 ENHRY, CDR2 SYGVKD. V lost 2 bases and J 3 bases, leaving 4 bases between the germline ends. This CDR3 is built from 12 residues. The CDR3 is CAISEGYTEAFF. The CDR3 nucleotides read TGTGCCATCAGTGAGGGGTACACTGAAGCTTTCTTT.

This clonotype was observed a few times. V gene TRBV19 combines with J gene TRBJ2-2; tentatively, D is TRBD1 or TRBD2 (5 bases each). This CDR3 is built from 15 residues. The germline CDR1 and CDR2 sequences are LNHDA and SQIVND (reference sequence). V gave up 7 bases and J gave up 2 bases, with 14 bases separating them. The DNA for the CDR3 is TGTGCCAGTACTCTGATGGGGGAAAACACCGGGGAGCTGTTTTTT. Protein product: CASTLMGENTGELFF.

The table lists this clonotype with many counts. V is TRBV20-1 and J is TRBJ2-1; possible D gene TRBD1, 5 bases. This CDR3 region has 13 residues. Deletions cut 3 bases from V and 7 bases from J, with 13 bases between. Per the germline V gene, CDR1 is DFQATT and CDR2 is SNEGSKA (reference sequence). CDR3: CSARGGAVNEQFF. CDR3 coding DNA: TGCAGTGCTAGGGGTGGGGCGGTTAATGAGCAGTTCTTC.

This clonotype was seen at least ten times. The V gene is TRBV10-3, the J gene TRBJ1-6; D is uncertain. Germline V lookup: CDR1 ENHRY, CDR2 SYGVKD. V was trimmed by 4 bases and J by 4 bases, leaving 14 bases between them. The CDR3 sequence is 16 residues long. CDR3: CAISARGEGYNSPLHF. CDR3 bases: TGTGCCATCAGTGCTCGGGGTGAGGGTTATAATTCACCCCTCCACTTT.